This is a list of T cell receptor beta chains from one sample in a study of blood T cell repertoires in COVID-19. Clones were read by immunoSEQ multiplex PCR, and TCRdb kept only the in-frame ones, dropping some. The sample includes tens of thousands of clones, approximately 88% of them seen just once. The specimen was peripheral blood. All receptors derive from a woman aged 70 to 79 with acute or convalescent COVID-19. The CDR3 runs from the conserved cysteine through the conserved F or W. Fields, in order: J gene, D gene, clone size, V gene, CDR3 DNA, CDR3 protein. A D gene is named only where the DNA matches it firmly. Some rows have no size entry. The others give once, few or many, or a class for an expanded clone.

>TRBJ2-5|TRBD1|NA|TRBV5-1
TGCGCCAGCAGCACCTGGACAGGGTCAGAGACCCAGTACTTC
CASSTWTGSETQYF
>TRBJ1-5|NA|NA|TRBV7-2
TGTGCCAGCAGCTTATCTCGAGCTCCCAGCAATCAGCCCCAGCATTTT
CASSLSRAPSNQPQHF
>TRBJ1-2|TRBD1|NA|TRBV15
TGTGCCACCAGCAGGGACAGGGCTCCTAGTTATGGCTACACCTTC
CATSRDRAPSYGYTF
>TRBJ1-5|NA|NA|TRBV7-8
TGTGCCAGCAGCTTAGAGCGCAGGGGCTACGATAAGCCCCAGCATTTT
CASSLERRGYDKPQHF
>TRBJ2-3|TRBD2|once|TRBV9
TGTGCCAGCAGCCCCCGACTAGCGGGAATAGGCACAGATACGCAGTATTTT
CASSPRLAGIGTDTQYF
>TRBJ2-3|TRBD2|NA|TRBV4-2
TGTGCCAGCAGCCGGGGACTAGCGGGGGGGCTCCCGGAGAAAACAGATACGCAGTATTTT
CASSRGLAGGLPEKTDTQYF
>TRBJ1-5|NA|NA|TRBV6-1
TGTGCCAGCAGTGAAAAAGGGGGGGGCGGGTTAGTAAGCAATCAGCCCCAGCATTTT
CASSEKGGGGLVSNQPQHF
>TRBJ2-1|TRBD2|NA|TRBV5-1
TGCGCCAGCAGCTTGACGTGGACTAGCGGGGGGGGCAATGAGCAGTTCTTC
CASSLTWTSGGGNEQFF
>TRBJ1-2|NA|NA|TRBV5-8
TGTGCCAGCAGCCAGACAGGTGGAGGTAGCTATGGCTACACCTTC
CASSQTGGGSYGYTF
>TRBJ1-2|NA|NA|TRBV6-5
TGTGCCAGCAGTTTGTCAAAGGACAGATTTCTATATGGCTACACCTTC
CASSLSKDRFLYGYTF
>TRBJ1-6|NA|NA|TRBV20-1
TGCAGTGCTAGTGGGGGCCCCACCCTTAATTCACCCCTCCACTTT
CSASGGPTLNSPLHF
>TRBJ1-2|NA|NA|TRBV28
TGTGCCAGCAGTCCCCGACAGACATACTATGGCTACACCTTC
CASSPRQTYYGYTF
>TRBJ2-1|TRBD2|NA|TRBV15
TGTGCCACCAGCGGAGCGGGGAGCGGAAACAATGAGCAGTTCTTC
CATSGAGSGNNEQFF
>TRBJ1-4|NA|NA|TRBV6-5
TGTGCCAGCAGCCGCGGGACCCTTGAAAAACTGTTTTTT
CASSRGTLEKLFF
>TRBJ1-5|TRBD1|NA|TRBV6-2/TRBV6-3
TGTGCCAGCAGTTCGGGACAGGGTCCGTTGGGCGGCAATCAGCCCCAGCATTTT
CASSSGQGPLGGNQPQHF
>TRBJ2-7|TRBD2|NA|TRBV28
TGTGCCAGCAGTCCCCGAGGTAGCGGGAGGGCCTACGAGCAGTACTTC
CASSPRGSGRAYEQYF
>TRBJ1-1|NA|NA|TRBV4-1
TGCGCCAGCAGCCAAGAGGTGGGGCGCACTGAAGCTTTCTTT
CASSQEVGRTEAFF
>TRBJ2-3|TRBD2|once|TRBV27
TGTGCCAGCGGATTCCGGGGGGGCTCGGGGAATACGCAGTATTTT
CASGFRGGSGNTQYF
>TRBJ2-5|TRBD2|NA|TRBV7-2
TGTGCCAGCAGCTTAGGGGTTAGCGGGCTCCAAGAGACCCAGTACTTC
CASSLGVSGLQETQYF
>TRBJ2-3|NA|NA|TRBV6-6
TGTGCCAGCAGTTTTAGACTAGGGGGCACAGATACGCAGTATTTT
CASSFRLGGTDTQYF
>TRBJ2-4|NA|NA|TRBV18
TGTGCCAGCTCGTCAATTCCGGGGGCCAAAAACATTCAGTACTTC
CASSSIPGAKNIQYF
>TRBJ2-2|NA|NA|TRBV3-1/TRBV3-2
TGTGTCAGCAGCCAAGGGCTTCGCGGGCGAACCACCGGGGAGCTGTTTTTT
CVSSQGLRGRTTGELFF
>TRBJ2-1|TRBD2|once|TRBV4-1
TGCGCCAGCAGCCAAGATCTAGCGGGGGGAAATTACAATGAGCAGTTCTTC
CASSQDLAGGNYNEQFF
>TRBJ1-5|TRBD1|few|TRBV30
TGTGCCTGGAGCGGGACAGGCCCTGGTCAGCCCCAGCATTTT
CAWSGTGPGQPQHF
>TRBJ2-1|TRBD2|NA|TRBV6-5
TGTGCCAGCGCCCGGACTAGCTTCTACAATGAGCAGTTCTTC
CASARTSFYNEQFF
>TRBJ2-1|TRBD2|NA|TRBV3-1/TRBV3-2
TGTGCCAGCAGCCCTAGCGGGGGGGCATTTCATGAGCAGTTCTTC
CASSPSGGAFHEQFF
>TRBJ2-1|NA|NA|TRBV21-1
TGTGCCAGCAGCACTATAGGGGGACTAGCGGCCCCCACCCCTCTCTACAATGAGCAGTTCTTC
CASSTIGGLAAPTPLYNEQFF
>TRBJ2-5|NA|NA|TRBV7-9
TGTGCCAGCAGCTTAGCAGTAGCGTTGGAGACCCAGTACTTC
CASSLAVALETQYF
>TRBJ2-7|NA|once|TRBV4-2
TGTGCCAGCAGCCCCCAGGGGAATTACGAGCAGTACTTC
CASSPQGNYEQYF
>TRBJ2-1|TRBD1|NA|TRBV19
TGTGCCAGTAGTATCCCCAGGGGGCTTCGCAATGAGCAGTTCTTC
CASSIPRGLRNEQFF
>TRBJ2-7|NA|NA|TRBV19
TGTGCCAGTAGTTCCAGGGTTACCTACGAGCAGTACTTC
CASSSRVTYEQYF
>TRBJ2-3|TRBD1|once|TRBV5-5
TGTGCCAGCAGCTTGACCACAGGGGCGAGCACAGATACGCAGTATTTT
CASSLTTGASTDTQYF
>TRBJ1-4|TRBD1|NA|TRBV5-4
TGTGCCAGCAGCCCACAGGGGGCGACTAATGAAAAACTGTTTTTT
CASSPQGATNEKLFF
>TRBJ2-5|TRBD1|NA|TRBV5-1
TGCGCCAGCAGCCCCGACAGGGCTGAGACCCAGTACTTC
CASSPDRAETQYF
>TRBJ1-1|NA|NA|TRBV6-5
TGTGCCAGCACCGAGCACGAGAACACTGAAGCTTTCTTT
CASTEHENTEAFF
>TRBJ1-5|NA|NA|TRBV2
TGTGCCAGCAGTGTTAGCAGGGGTATGCGTCAGCCCCAGCATTTT
CASSVSRGMRQPQHF
>TRBJ2-5|NA|NA|TRBV6-6
TGTGCCAGCAGCAGGGAATTTGGGACCCAGTACTTC
CASSREFGTQYF
>TRBJ1-6|NA|once|TRBV9
TGTGCCAGCAGCGTAGGAGGAAGTACACCCCTCCACTTT
CASSVGGSTPLHF
>TRBJ2-1|NA|NA|TRBV18
TGTGCCAGCTCACCAGGGCTTTACAATGAGCAGTTCTTC
CASSPGLYNEQFF
>TRBJ1-5|TRBD1|NA|TRBV2
TGTGCCTGCCAAAGACAGGGCTTAAGCAATCAGCCCCAGCATTTT
CACQRQGLSNQPQHF
>TRBJ1-4|TRBD1|few|TRBV30
TGTGCCTGGAGGCCGGGACAGGGGTTCGCTAGCCAGAATGAAAAACTGTTTTTT
CAWRPGQGFASQNEKLFF
>TRBJ1-6|TRBD1|few|TRBV28
TGTGCCAGCAGTTTCAGGACAGGGGTTTTTGATTCACCCCTCCACTTT
CASSFRTGVFDSPLHF